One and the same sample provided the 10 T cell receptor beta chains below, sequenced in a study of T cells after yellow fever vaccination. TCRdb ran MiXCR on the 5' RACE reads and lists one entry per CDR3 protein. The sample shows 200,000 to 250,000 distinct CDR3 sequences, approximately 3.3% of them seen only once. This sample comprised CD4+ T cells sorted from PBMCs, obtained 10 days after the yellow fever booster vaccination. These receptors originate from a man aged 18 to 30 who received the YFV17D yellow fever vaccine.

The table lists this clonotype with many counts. This chain's CDR3 is CAISEEGYNQPQHF. The CDR3 DNA sequence: TGTGCCATCAGTGAGGAAGGGTACAATCAGCCCCAGCATTTT. This chain connects TRBV10-3 to TRBJ1-5, with D hard to call. This CDR3 is built from 14 residues. Germline-derived CDR1 and CDR2 are ENHRY and SYGVKD. V was cut by 2 bases and J by 3 bases, with 8 bases left in between.

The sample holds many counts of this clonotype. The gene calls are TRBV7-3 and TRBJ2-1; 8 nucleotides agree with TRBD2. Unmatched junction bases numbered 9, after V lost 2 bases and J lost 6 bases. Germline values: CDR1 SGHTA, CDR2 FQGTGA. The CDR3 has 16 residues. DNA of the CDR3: TGTGCCAGCAGCTTATCAGCGGGGGCCGGGGGCAATGAGCAGTTCTTC. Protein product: CASSLSAGAGGNEQFF.

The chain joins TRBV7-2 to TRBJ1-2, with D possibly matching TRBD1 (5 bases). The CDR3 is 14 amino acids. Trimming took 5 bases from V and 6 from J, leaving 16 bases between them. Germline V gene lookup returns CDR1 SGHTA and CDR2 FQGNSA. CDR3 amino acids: CASSPYILGDGYTF. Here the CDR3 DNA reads TGTGCCAGCAGCCCGTACATTTTAGGGGATGGCTACACCTTC.

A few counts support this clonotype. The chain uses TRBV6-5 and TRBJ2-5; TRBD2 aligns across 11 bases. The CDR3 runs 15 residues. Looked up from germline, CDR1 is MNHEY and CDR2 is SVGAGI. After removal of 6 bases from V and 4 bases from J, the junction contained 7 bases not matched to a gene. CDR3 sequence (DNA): TGTGCCAGCAGGACGCAACTAGCGGGGGCAGAGACCCAGTACTTC. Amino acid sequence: CASRTQLAGAETQYF.

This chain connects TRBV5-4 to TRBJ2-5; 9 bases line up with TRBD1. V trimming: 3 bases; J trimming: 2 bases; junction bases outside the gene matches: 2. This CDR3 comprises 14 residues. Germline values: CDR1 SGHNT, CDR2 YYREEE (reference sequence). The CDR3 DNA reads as TGTGCCAGCAGCTGGGACAGGGTGCAAGAGACCCAGTACTTC. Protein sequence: CASSWDRVQETQYF.

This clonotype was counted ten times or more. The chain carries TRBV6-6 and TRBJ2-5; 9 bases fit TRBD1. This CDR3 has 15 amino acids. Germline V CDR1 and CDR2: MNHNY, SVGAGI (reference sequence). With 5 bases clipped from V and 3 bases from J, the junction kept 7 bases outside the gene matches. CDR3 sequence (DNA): TGTGCCAGCAGTAGTCCCGGGACAGGGAAAGAGACCCAGTACTTC. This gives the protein CASSSPGTGKETQYF.

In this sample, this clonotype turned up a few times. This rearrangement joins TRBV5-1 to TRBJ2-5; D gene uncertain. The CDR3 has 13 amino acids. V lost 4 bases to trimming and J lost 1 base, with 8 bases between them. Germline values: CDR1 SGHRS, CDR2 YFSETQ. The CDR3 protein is CASSREVQETQYF. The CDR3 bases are TGCGCCAGCAGCCGAGAGGTCCAAGAGACCCAGTACTTC.

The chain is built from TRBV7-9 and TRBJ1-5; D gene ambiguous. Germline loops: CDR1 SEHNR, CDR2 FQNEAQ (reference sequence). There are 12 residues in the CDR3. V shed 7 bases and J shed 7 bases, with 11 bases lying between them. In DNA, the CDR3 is TGTGCCAGCACCCAAAGCGGGCAGCCCCAGCATTTT. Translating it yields CASTQSGQPQHF.

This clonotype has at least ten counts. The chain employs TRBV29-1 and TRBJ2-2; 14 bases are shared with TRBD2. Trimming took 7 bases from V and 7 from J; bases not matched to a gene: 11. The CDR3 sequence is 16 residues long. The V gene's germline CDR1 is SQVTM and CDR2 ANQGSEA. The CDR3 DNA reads TGCAGCGCGACGACTAGCGGGGGGGCATTCGGCGGGGAGCTGTTTTTT. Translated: CSATTSGGAFGGELFF.

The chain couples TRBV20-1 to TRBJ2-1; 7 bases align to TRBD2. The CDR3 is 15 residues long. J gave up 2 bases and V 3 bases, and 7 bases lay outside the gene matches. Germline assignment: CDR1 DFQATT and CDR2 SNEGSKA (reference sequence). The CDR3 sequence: CSARTSRSPYNEQFF. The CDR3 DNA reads TGCAGTGCTAGGACTAGCCGGAGCCCCTACAATGAGCAGTTCTTC.